The present entry profiles one TCR beta chain with its context. CDR1 SGHRS and CDR2 YFSETQ come from the germline V gene. The V and J ends lost 4 bases and 0 bases, in that order; junction bases with no gene match: 10. This CDR3 is built from 17 residues. The data originate from a study of blood T cell repertoires in COVID-19. Study information: PBMCs, B-cell-depleted T cells, or T cells provided the cDNA or gDNA that made up the material.

Assay used: immunoSEQ multiplex PCR; TCRdb lists only in-frame clones, some missing. This sample has about 90,000 clones, with approximately 80% found just once. V and J are TRBV5-1 and TRBJ2-1, with TRBD2 identical over 7 bases. The clonotype was recovered from a man aged 50-60 years with acute or convalescent COVID-19. The sequencing sample was made of peripheral blood. In DNA form, the CDR3 reads TGCGCCAGCAGCCCGGGACCTAGCGGAGGCTCCTACAATGAGCAGTTCTTC. Translation gives CASSPGPSGGSYNEQFF.